A single sample is the source of the 16 T cell receptor beta chains below, sequenced in a study of identical twins. TCRdb analysed the 5' RACE reads with MiXCR anew, one entry per CDR3 protein. This table holds around 680,000 distinct CDR3 sequences, 8.6% found once. This same sample was also taken into another study, of yellow fever vaccine responses in identical twins.

The sequenced sample consisted of PBMCs. Every receptor here comes from a woman aged 18-29 years in good health.

This clonotype has just a few counts. The rearrangement links TRBV20-1 to TRBJ2-7; no reliable D call. V dropped 4 bases and J dropped 2 bases, with 12 bases sitting between them. The CDR3 runs 13 residues. CDR1 is DFQATT and CDR2 is SNEGSKA in the germline V gene (reference sequence). The CDR3 DNA reads TGCAGTGCTATCGAGACGGTTCCCTACGAGCAGTACTTC. This codes for CSAIETVPYEQYF.

The rearrangement links TRBV5-6 to TRBJ2-1; 9 positions match TRBD2. The CDR3 consists of 16 residues. The germline V gene has CDR1 SGHDT and CDR2 YYEEEE. The V segment lost 4 bases and the J segment 9 bases; nucleotides outside the gene matches: 14. As DNA, the CDR3 is TGTGCCAGCAGCCCGGCGGGCGGGAGGGCCTCTGGTGAGCAGTTCTTC. Translating it yields CASSPAGGRASGEQFF.

About this clonotype itself: A much larger clone is a single base away; this may be a read error. The J gene is TRBJ2-1, the V gene TRBV29-1; unclear D gene. Trimming left V 4 bases short and J 9 bases short, with 7 bases between. In germline, CDR1 is SQVTM, CDR2 ANQGSEA. The CDR3 is 10 amino acids. In DNA, the CDR3 is TGCAGCGTTGTAGAAAGTGAGCAGTTCTTC. This codes for CSVVESEQFF.

This clonotype has just a few counts. The V call is TRBV5-1, the J call TRBJ2-5; D is undetermined. CDR3 length equals 13 residues. Germline V gene lookup returns CDR1 SGHRS and CDR2 YFSETQ. V was shortened by 5 bases and J by 2 bases, with 10 bases between the two germline ends. The CDR3 protein is CASRAKLQETQYF. The CDR3 coding sequence is TGCGCCAGCAGGGCAAAGCTTCAAGAGACCCAGTACTTC.

This clonotype was seen repeatedly, ten times or more. V is TRBV7-6 and J is TRBJ2-3; D may match TRBD1 or TRBD2 (6 bases each). Germline CDR1 is SGHVS and CDR2 is FNYEAQ. V lost 2 bases, J lost 5 bases, and 11 bases lay in between. This CDR3 is built from 14 residues. CDR3 sequence (DNA): TGTGCCAGCAGCTTAAGGGGGGCTAAAGATACGCAGTATTTT. This translates into CASSLRGAKDTQYF. Drawing the rest from reference TRBV7-6 and TRBJ2-3, the complete variable domain is GAGVSQSPRYKVTKRGQDVALRCDPISGHVSLYWYRQALGQGPEFLTYFNYEAQQDKSGLPNDRFSAERPEGSISTLTIQRTEQRDSAMYRCASSLRGAKDTQYFGPGTRLTVL.

The CDR3 DNA sequence: TGCAGCGTTGCCGCGGGGGTACACGAGCAGTACTTC. This translates into CSVAAGVHEQYF. The genes are TRBV29-1 and TRBJ2-7; 7 positions match TRBD2. The V gene's germline CDR1 is SQVTM and CDR2 ANQGSEA. Germline trimming cut 4 bases from V and 5 bases from J; bases unmatched to any gene: 5. The CDR3 extends over 12 amino acids.

This clonotype was counted ten times or more. V gene TRBV20-1 combines with J gene TRBJ2-5; D gene ambiguous. V was cut by 5 bases and J by 4 bases, with 8 bases left in between. CDR1 is DFQATT and CDR2 is SNEGSKA in the germline V gene (reference sequence). The CDR3 loop spans 11 amino acids. CDR3: CSADNVETQYF. CDR3 DNA sequence: TGCAGTGCTGACAATGTAGAGACCCAGTACTTC.

This clonotype came up many times. The J gene is TRBJ1-2, the V gene TRBV4-3, with D possibly matching TRBD1 (5 bases). V dropped 4 bases and J dropped 5 bases, with 17 bases sitting between them. The CDR3 length is 15 residues. Germline V gene lookup returns CDR1 LGHNA and CDR2 YSLEER. DNA of the CDR3: TGCGCCAGCAGCCCGAGTGGGCAGGGAGTATATGGCTACACCTTC. It encodes CASSPSGQGVYGYTF.

This clonotype was counted only a few times. V is TRBV20-1 and J is TRBJ1-6, with 7 nucleotides matching TRBD1. The length of the CDR3 is 16 residues. Trimming took 3 bases from V and 0 from J; bases not matched to a gene: 5. CDR1 and CDR2 (germline): DFQATT, SNEGSKA (reference sequence). CDR3 nucleotide sequence: TGCAGTGCTAGTGGGACAGTCAGCTCCTATAATTCACCCCTCCACTTT. Its translation: CSASGTVSSYNSPLHF.

The chain employs TRBV2 and TRBJ2-7, with D possibly being TRBD1 or TRBD2 (5 bases each). This CDR3 has 15 amino acids. Germline values: CDR1 SNHLY, CDR2 FYNNEI. The V and J ends lost 0 bases and 0 bases respectively, with 9 bases between them. The CDR3 coding sequence is TGTGCCAGCAGTGAAGCGGGACGGAGCTCCTACGAGCAGTACTTC. Protein sequence: CASSEAGRSSYEQYF.

This clonotype was seen ten or more times. This rearrangement joins TRBV7-9 to TRBJ2-5; TRBD1 might be the D (5 bases). V lost 3 bases and J 1 base, leaving 6 bases between the germline ends. From germline, CDR1 is SEHNR and CDR2 FQNEAQ (reference sequence). CDR3 size: 13 residues. Written as DNA, the CDR3 is TGTGCCAGCAGCTTGACAGTCCAAGAGACCCAGTACTTC. Amino acids: CASSLTVQETQYF.

The CDR3: CASSRGVGTQFF. CDR3 DNA: TGCGCCAGCAGTCGAGGCGTGGGGACGCAGTTCTTC. J is TRBJ2-1 and V is TRBV4-3; D might be TRBD1 or TRBD2, each matching 5 bases. CDR1 LGHNA and CDR2 YSLEER come from the germline V gene. V gave up 6 bases and J gave up 12 bases, with 15 bases separating them. CDR3 length: 12 amino acids.

This chain joins TRBV2 and TRBJ2-2, with 13 nucleotides matching TRBD2. Germline values: CDR1 SNHLY, CDR2 FYNNEI. This CDR3 is 19 amino acids long. Trimming cost V 6 bases and J 5 bases; bases outside gene matches: 15. CDR3 sequence (DNA): TGTGCCAGCAGAGTACTAGCGGGAGGGCCCCTGACCTGGACCGGGGAGCTGTTTTTT. The encoded protein is CASRVLAGGPLTWTGELFF.

This clonotype has a count of ten or more. The chain employs TRBV24-1 and TRBJ1-2; TRBD1 matches at 7 bases. The V gene's germline CDR1 is KGHDR and CDR2 SFDVKD. The CDR3 is 14 amino acids. Losses at the gene ends were 2 bases for V and 7 bases for J; bases not matched to a gene: 6. The CDR3 nucleotides are TGTGCCACCAGTGATTCGACAGGGTTGGGTGGCTACACCTTC. The encoded protein is CATSDSTGLGGYTF.

This clonotype was detected a few times. This rearrangement joins TRBV7-2 to TRBJ2-7; no firm D call. Germline loops: CDR1 SGHTA, CDR2 FQGNSA. The ends were cut back, 4 bases at V and 4 bases at J, with 14 bases in the middle. CDR3 length equals 14 residues. CDR3 DNA: TGTGCCAGCAGCTCCCAGGTAGCAGCTTACGAGCAGTACTTC. This encodes CASSSQVAAYEQYF.

The genes are TRBV7-2 and TRBJ1-1; D is ambiguous. V lost 1 base to trimming and J lost 2 bases, with 8 bases between them. The germline CDR1 and CDR2 sequences are SGHTA and FQGNSA. The CDR3 covers 14 residues. CDR3 region: CASSLVITNTEAFF. CDR3 coding DNA: TGTGCCAGCAGCTTAGTTATTACAAACACTGAAGCTTTCTTT.